This TCR beta chain derives from a study of blood T cell repertoires in COVID-19. In germline, CDR1 is SGHTA, CDR2 FQGNSA. This CDR3 spans 12 amino acids. The V end lost 1 base, the J end lost 14 bases, and 9 bases lay between the germline ends. The assay was immunoSEQ multiplex PCR, and TCRdb's table has in-frame clones only and misses some. The sample lists 85,000 to 100,000 clones, just over 85% occurring once. Sequences were obtained from peripheral blood. J is TRBJ1-6 and V is TRBV7-2, with D uncertain. This receptor was identified in a man over 45 with COVID-19, enrolled during active disease. This CDR3 reads CASSLDMLTLHF. The CDR3 DNA reads TGTGCCAGCAGCTTAGATATGCTAACCCTCCACTTT.